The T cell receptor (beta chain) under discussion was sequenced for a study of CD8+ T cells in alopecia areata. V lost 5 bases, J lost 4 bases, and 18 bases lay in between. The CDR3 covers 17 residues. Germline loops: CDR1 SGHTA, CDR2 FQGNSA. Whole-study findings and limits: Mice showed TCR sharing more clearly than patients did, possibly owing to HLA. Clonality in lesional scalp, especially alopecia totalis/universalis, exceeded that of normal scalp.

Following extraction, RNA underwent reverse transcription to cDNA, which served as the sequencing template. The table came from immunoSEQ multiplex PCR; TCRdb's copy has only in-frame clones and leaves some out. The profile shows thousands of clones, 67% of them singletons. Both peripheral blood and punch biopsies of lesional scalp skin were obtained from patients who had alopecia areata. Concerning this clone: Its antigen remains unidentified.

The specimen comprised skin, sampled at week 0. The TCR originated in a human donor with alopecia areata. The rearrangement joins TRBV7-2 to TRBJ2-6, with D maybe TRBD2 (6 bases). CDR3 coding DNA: TGTGCCAGCAGCCAGGGACTCTGGGACGAGGGGGCCAACGTCCTGACTTTC. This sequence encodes CASSQGLWDEGANVLTF.